Shown below are 11 T cell receptor beta chains from a single sample sequenced in a study of T cell responses to AZD1222 COVID-19 vaccine. Sequenced by immunoSEQ multiplex PCR; TCRdb stores in-frame clones only, minus some. The sample contains roughly 150,000 clones, approximately 90% of which appear only once. The sample here was peripheral blood, taken 28 days after the second AZD1222 dose. The receptors come from an adult who received the AZD1222 COVID-19 vaccine.

The chain has TRBV19 and TRBJ1-5; no clear D. The CDR3 extends over 16 amino acids. Deletions cut 0 bases from V and 5 bases from J, with 14 bases between. CDR1 and CDR2 from the germline V gene are LNHDA and SQIVND (reference sequence). CDR3 sequence reads: CASSIDNSGNHQPQHF. The CDR3 region has the DNA TGTGCCAGTAGTATAGATAATTCAGGAAACCATCAGCCCCAGCATTTT.

The chain combines TRBV3-1 (or the pseudogene TRBV3-2) with TRBJ1-2; TRBD1 matches 8 bases. Per germline, CDR1 LGHDT and CDR2 YNNKEL (reference sequence). The CDR3 runs to 15 residues. Trimming removed 0 bases from V and 4 bases from J; junction bases left unmatched: 4. CDR3 region: CASSQDDRGGYGYTF. For the CDR3, the DNA is TGTGCCAGCAGCCAAGATGACAGGGGAGGCTATGGCTACACCTTC.

The rearrangement links TRBV19 to TRBJ2-1; 7 bases fit TRBD1. This CDR3 is 17 amino acids long. J gave up 1 base and V 6 bases, and 12 bases lay outside the gene matches. Germline CDR1 LNHDA, CDR2 SQIVND (reference sequence). CDR3 bases: TGTGCCAGTAGCGACAGGGCGGGTCGGGTATCCTACAATGAGCAGTTCTTC. Translating it yields CASSDRAGRVSYNEQFF.

V gene TRBV5-6 combines with J gene TRBJ1-5; TRBD1 is a possible D gene (6 bases). Germline V gene sequence: CDR1 SGHDT, CDR2 YYEEEE. The CDR3 contains 14 residues. Trimming took 2 bases from V and 2 from J, leaving 8 bases between them. The CDR3 nucleotides are TGTGCCAGCAGCTTCAGGGGTGGCAATCAGCCCCAGCATTTT. This sequence encodes CASSFRGGNQPQHF.

The chain is built from TRBV10-3 and TRBJ1-1, with a tentative D call TRBD1 (5 bases). The CDR3 contains 12 residues. Per germline, CDR1 ENHRY and CDR2 SYGVKD. V was cut by 10 bases and J by 2 bases, with 11 bases left in between. CDR3 sequence reads: CATGLTNTEAFF. Written as DNA, the CDR3 is TGTGCCACGGGACTGACCAACACTGAAGCTTTCTTT.

The rearrangement joins TRBV9 to TRBJ2-2; D perhaps matches TRBD2 (6 bases). Per germline, CDR1 SGDLS and CDR2 YYNGEE. The CDR3 is 16 amino acids. V gave up 7 bases and J gave up 0 bases, with 16 bases separating them. The CDR3 protein is CASGGAGDANTGELFF. DNA for the CDR3: TGTGCCAGCGGAGGGGCAGGCGATGCGAACACCGGGGAGCTGTTTTTT.

The V call is TRBV30, the J call TRBJ1-5; TRBD1 matches 7 bases. CDR3 size: 13 residues. Per the germline V gene, CDR1 is GTSNPN and CDR2 is SVGIG (reference sequence). V shed 5 bases, J shed 7 bases, and the junction held 8 bases outside the gene matches. The CDR3 DNA follows: TGTGCCTGGGGTAGACAGGGAGGACAGCCCCAGCATTTT. It yields the protein CAWGRQGGQPQHF.

The chain couples TRBV5-8 to TRBJ1-2; TRBD1 aligns across 8 bases. Germline V gives CDR1 SGHTS, CDR2 YDEGEE. The CDR3 is made up of 14 amino acids. Unmatched junction bases numbered 6, after V lost 4 bases and J lost 4 bases. As DNA, the CDR3 is TGTGCCAGCAGCCTAGGGACAGGACGCTATGGCTACACCTTC. Residues: CASSLGTGRYGYTF.

Notes on this clone: Other DNA sequences in this specimen translate into the identical CDR3. V and J are TRBV7-2 and TRBJ1-2; D remains unclear. V was shortened by 3 bases and J by 4 bases, with 6 bases between the two germline ends. The CDR3 contains 12 residues. Looked up from germline, CDR1 is SGHTA and CDR2 is FQGNSA. CDR3 DNA sequence: TGTGCCAGCAGCTTGGCGGGCTATGGCTACACCTTC. Translating gives CASSLAGYGYTF.

The V gene is TRBV7-2, the J gene TRBJ1-2, with D possibly TRBD1 on 5 matching bases. This CDR3 region has 18 residues. CDR1 and CDR2 (germline): SGHTA, FQGNSA. Trimming cost V 5 bases and J 4 bases, with 26 bases left between them. The DNA of the CDR3 is TGTGCCAGCAGCCCACCCCCGTGGCAGGGAGGGGTAGGCTATGGCTACACCTTC. Protein product: CASSPPPWQGGVGYGYTF.

The rearrangement uses TRBV18 and TRBJ1-2; possibly TRBD1 for D (5 bases). The CDR3 consists of 13 residues. The V gene lost 2 bases and the J gene lost 1 base, with 5 bases spanning the gap. Germline CDR1 and CDR2: KGHSH and LQKENI. Here the CDR3 reads CASSPDSNYGYTF. CDR3 bases: TGTGCCAGCTCACCAGACAGTAACTATGGCTACACCTTC.